The 10 T cell receptor beta chains presented below share a single source sample, sequenced in a study of blood T cell repertoires in COVID-19. TCRdb's copy holds only in-frame clones and misses some; the assay was immunoSEQ multiplex PCR. The sample holds around 280,000 clones; 85% to 90% are singletons and the top ten take 1.7%. Sequencing was performed on PBMCs or T cells enriched from blood (not recorded which). Source of these receptors: a woman between 18 and 29 years old with acute COVID-19.

V is TRBV23-1 and J is TRBJ1-6; tentative D call: TRBD1 (5 bases). TRBV23-1 is given ORF status, its function remaining uncertain. With 0 bases removed from V and 8 bases from J, the gap between germline ends came to 17 bases. The CDR3 runs to 17 residues. DNA for the CDR3: TGCGCCAGCAGTCAATCGATGATTACGACAGTTTATTCACCCCTCCACTTT. Its protein product is CASSQSMITTVYSPLHF.

The V and J genes are TRBV5-1 and TRBJ2-7; D not certain. V was trimmed by 4 bases and J by 2 bases, leaving 7 bases between them. Germline V lookup: CDR1 SGHRS, CDR2 YFSETQ. This CDR3 is built from 12 residues. The CDR3 DNA reads as TGCGCCAGCAGCGACGGAGCCTACGAGCAGTACTTC. Its protein product is CASSDGAYEQYF.

CDR3 sequence: CASSKVCTGGTDTQYF. DNA of the CDR3: TGTGCCAGCAGCAAAGTTTGTACAGGGGGTACAGATACGCAGTATTTT. V is TRBV21-1 and J is TRBJ2-3; the D call TRBD1 from the table was never checked on the DNA. TRBV21-1 is described as a pseudogene. The CDR3 loop spans 16 amino acids.

V usage is TRBV30 and J usage is TRBJ2-7; perhaps TRBD2 as D (5 bases). Trimming took off 2 bases at V and 4 bases at J, with 27 bases between the two ends. The CDR3 is made up of 18 amino acids. Germline V CDR1 and CDR2: GTSNPN, SVGIG (reference sequence). CDR3 nucleotides: TGTGCCTGGAGTCAAGCAATTCCGGACTCCTTTGGTTGGTACGAGCAGTACTTC. The encoded protein is CAWSQAIPDSFGWYEQYF. Supplemented by reference TRBV30 and TRBJ2-7, the full variable domain reads SQTIHQWPATLVQPVGSPLSLECTVEGTSNPNLYWYRQAAGRGLQLLFYSVGIGQISSEVPQNLSASRPQDRQFILSSKKLLLSDSGFYLCAWSQAIPDSFGWYEQYFGPGTRLTVT.

The J gene is TRBJ1-1, the V gene TRBV2; unclear D gene. V lost 3 bases, J lost 1 base, and 6 bases lay in between. Germline V CDR1 and CDR2: SNHLY, FYNNEI. This CDR3 contains 13 residues. This CDR3 reads CASSDLWNTEAFF. The CDR3 DNA is TGTGCCAGCAGTGACCTCTGGAACACTGAAGCTTTCTTT.

The V and J genes are TRBV29-1 and TRBJ2-7; TRBD2 matches at 15 bases. Germline assignment: CDR1 SQVTM and CDR2 ANQGSEA. The CDR3 has 16 residues. V dropped 3 bases and J dropped 2; count of bases not matched to a gene: 5. CDR3 amino acids: CSVDGGLAGGPYEQYF. The DNA of the CDR3 is TGCAGCGTTGACGGGGGACTAGCGGGAGGCCCCTACGAGCAGTACTTC.

The chain couples TRBV24-1 to TRBJ2-2; 11 nucleotides line up with TRBD1. V shed 4 bases, J shed 8 bases, and the junction held 5 bases outside the gene matches. This CDR3 has 15 amino acids. Germline CDR1 KGHDR, CDR2 SFDVKD. Here the CDR3 DNA reads TGTGCCACCAGTGAATACGGGACAGGGGGAGGGGAGCTGTTTTTT. This translates into CATSEYGTGGGELFF.

The V call is TRBV19, the J call TRBJ2-5, with 16 positions matching TRBD2. Germline assignment: CDR1 LNHDA and CDR2 SQIVND (reference sequence). Trimming removed 4 bases from V and 5 bases from J; junction bases left unmatched: 4. CDR3 size: 16 residues. The CDR3 loop is CASSTGTSGRGETQYF. The CDR3 DNA sequence: TGTGCCAGTAGTACTGGGACTAGCGGGAGGGGGGAGACCCAGTACTTC.

The V gene is TRBV29-1, the J gene TRBJ1-2; D may be TRBD1 (6 bases). This CDR3 comprises 14 residues. Germline CDR1 and CDR2: SQVTM and ANQGSEA. Trimming removed 5 bases from V and 4 bases from J, with 17 bases in between. Written as DNA, the CDR3 is TGCAGCGTTCCTACCCTGTGGGGGCCCTATGGCTACACCTTC. Translating gives CSVPTLWGPYGYTF.

The V gene is TRBV28, the J gene TRBJ2-5; D is unclear. With 2 bases removed from V and 5 bases from J, the gap between germline ends came to 9 bases. The CDR3 is 13 amino acids. Germline CDR1 MDHEN, CDR2 SYDVKM. CDR3 sequence: CASSLPQMETQYF. CDR3 DNA: TGTGCCAGCAGTTTACCCCAGATGGAGACCCAGTACTTC. The full variable domain, in which reference TRBV28 and TRBJ2-5 provide the parts outside the CDR3, is DVKVTQSSRYLVKRTGEKVFLECVQDMDHENMFWYRQDPGLGLRLIYFSYDVKMKEKGDIPEGYSVSREKKERFSLILESASTNQTSMYLCASSLPQMETQYFGPGTRLLVL.